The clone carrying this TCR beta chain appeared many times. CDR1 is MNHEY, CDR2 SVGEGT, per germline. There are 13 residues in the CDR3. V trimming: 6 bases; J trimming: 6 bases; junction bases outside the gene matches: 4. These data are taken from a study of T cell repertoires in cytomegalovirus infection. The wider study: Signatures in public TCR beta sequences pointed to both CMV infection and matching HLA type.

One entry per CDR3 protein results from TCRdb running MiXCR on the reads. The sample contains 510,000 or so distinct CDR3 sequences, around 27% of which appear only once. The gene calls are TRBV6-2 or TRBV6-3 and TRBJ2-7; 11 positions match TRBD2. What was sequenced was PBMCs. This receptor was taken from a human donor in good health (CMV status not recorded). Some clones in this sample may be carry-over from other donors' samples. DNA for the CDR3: TGTGCCAGCAGACCTAGCGGGAGGATCGAGCAGTACTTC. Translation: CASRPSGRIEQYF.